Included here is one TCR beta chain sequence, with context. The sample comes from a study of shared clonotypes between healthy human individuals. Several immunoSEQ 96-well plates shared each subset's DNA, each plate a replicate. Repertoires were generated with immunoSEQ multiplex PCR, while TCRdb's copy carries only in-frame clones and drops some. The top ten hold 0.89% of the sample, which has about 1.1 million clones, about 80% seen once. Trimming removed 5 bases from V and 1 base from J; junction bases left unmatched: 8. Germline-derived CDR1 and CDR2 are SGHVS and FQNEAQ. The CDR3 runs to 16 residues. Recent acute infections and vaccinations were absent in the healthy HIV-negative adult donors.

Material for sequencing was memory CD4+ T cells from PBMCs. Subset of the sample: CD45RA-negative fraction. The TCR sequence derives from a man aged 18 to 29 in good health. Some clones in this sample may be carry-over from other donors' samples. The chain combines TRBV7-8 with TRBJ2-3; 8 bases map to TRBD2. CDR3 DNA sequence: TGTGCCAGCAGCCCCGTGGCGGGAGGCCGCACAGATACGCAGTATTTT. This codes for CASSPVAGGRTDTQYF.